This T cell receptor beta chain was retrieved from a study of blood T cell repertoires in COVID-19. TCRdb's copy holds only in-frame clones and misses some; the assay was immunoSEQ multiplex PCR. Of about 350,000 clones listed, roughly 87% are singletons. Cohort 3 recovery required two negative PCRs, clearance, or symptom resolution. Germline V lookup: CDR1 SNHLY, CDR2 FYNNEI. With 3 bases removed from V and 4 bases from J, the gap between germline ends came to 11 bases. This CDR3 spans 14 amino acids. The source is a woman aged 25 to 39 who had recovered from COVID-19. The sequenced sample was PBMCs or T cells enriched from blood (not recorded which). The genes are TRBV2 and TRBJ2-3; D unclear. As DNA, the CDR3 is TGTGCCAGCAGTGATAGTTTGGGCGCAGATACGCAGTATTTT. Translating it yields CASSDSLGADTQYF.